The TCR beta chain under discussion was sequenced for a study of cytomegalovirus exposure and HLA in healthy donors. PCR employed 60 Vbeta and 13 Jbeta primers. Using immunoSEQ multiplex PCR, the repertoire was profiled, and TCRdb retains in-frame clones only, with some absent. In all, the sample yields fewer than 150,000 clones. The CDR3 sequence is 12 residues long. Between the trimmed V and J ends, which lost 6 bases and 0 bases, there was a span of 6 bases. Germline V gives CDR1 MGHDK, CDR2 SYGVNS. Study-level findings and limits: Associated with cytomegalovirus, according to the listing, were 150 to 200 TCR beta chains. Roughly even sequencing depth across donors was the assumption behind the presence/absence analyses.

Regarding this clone: The antigen is unknown.

Specimen: PBMCs. This clonotype was sampled from a woman aged 55-75 years in good health and CMV-seronegative. V usage is TRBV25-1 and J usage is TRBJ2-7; perhaps TRBD1 as D (6 bases). This CDR3 reads CASRDSSYEQYF. CDR3 nucleotides: TGTGCCAGCAGGGACAGCTCCTACGAGCAGTACTTC.